This TCR beta chain derives from a study of T cell responses to AZD1222 COVID-19 vaccine. Broader study findings: At baseline, just five to seven AZD1222 recipients tested seropositive.

On this clone: Antigen specificity is unknown.

CDR3 size: 13 residues. Germline loops: CDR1 MNHNY, CDR2 SVGAGI (reference sequence). V lost 2 bases, J lost 7 bases, and 11 bases lay in between. Data came from immunoSEQ multiplex PCR; TCRdb stores just in-frame clones and leaves some out. The table records fewer than 150,000 clones, 92% of them present only once. Material: peripheral blood, obtained 28 days after the second AZD1222 dose. The V and J genes are TRBV6-6 and TRBJ1-1; possible D gene TRBD1, 6 bases. The source of this sequence is an adult who received the AZD1222 COVID-19 vaccine. For the CDR3, the DNA is TGTGCCAGCAGTTACGAGAGGGGGGATGAAGCTTTCTTT. Translated, it gives CASSYERGDEAFF.